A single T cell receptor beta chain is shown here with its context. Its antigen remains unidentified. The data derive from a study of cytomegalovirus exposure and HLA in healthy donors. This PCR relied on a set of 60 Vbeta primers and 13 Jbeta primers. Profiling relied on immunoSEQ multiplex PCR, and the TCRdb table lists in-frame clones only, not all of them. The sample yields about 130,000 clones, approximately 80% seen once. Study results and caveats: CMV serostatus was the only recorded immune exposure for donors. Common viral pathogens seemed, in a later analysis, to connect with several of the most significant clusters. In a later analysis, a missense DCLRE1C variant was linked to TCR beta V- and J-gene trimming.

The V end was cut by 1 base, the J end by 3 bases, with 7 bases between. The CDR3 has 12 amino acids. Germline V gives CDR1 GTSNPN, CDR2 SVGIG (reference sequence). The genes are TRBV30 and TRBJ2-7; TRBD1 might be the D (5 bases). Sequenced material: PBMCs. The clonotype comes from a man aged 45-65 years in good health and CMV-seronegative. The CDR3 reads CAWSETDYEQYF. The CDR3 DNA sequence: TGTGCCTGGAGTGAGACAGACTACGAGCAGTACTTC. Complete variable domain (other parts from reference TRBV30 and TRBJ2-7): SQTIHQWPATLVQPVGSPLSLECTVEGTSNPNLYWYRQAAGRGLQLLFYSVGIGQISSEVPQNLSASRPQDRQFILSSKKLLLSDSGFYLCAWSETDYEQYFGPGTRLTVT.